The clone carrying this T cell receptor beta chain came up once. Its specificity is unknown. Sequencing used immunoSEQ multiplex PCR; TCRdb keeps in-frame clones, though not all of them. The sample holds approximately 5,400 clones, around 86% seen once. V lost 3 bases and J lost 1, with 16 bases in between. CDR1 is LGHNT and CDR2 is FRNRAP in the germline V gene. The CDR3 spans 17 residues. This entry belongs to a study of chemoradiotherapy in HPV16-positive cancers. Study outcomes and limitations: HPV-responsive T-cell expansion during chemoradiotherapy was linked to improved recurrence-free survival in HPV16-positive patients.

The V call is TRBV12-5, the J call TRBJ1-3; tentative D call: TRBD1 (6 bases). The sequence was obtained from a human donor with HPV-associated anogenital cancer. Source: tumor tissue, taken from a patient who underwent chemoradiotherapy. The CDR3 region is CASGFLLGGDSGNTIYF. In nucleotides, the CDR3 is TGTGCTAGTGGTTTCCTTTTAGGGGGAGATTCTGGAAACACCATATATTTT.